Listed below are T cell receptor beta chains from one sample, sequenced in a study of cytomegalovirus exposure and HLA in healthy donors. The table came from immunoSEQ multiplex PCR; TCRdb's copy has only in-frame clones and leaves some out. The sample lists some 170,000 clones; approximately 79% were seen once. Material: PBMCs. These receptors were collected from a man aged 40-55 years in good health and CMV-seronegative. Each CDR3 is given with its conserved first and last residue. Each record gives: J gene, V gene, CDR3 length, CDR3 protein.

>TRBJ2-3|TRBV11-3|17
CASSGRRGLAGSDTQYF
>TRBJ2-7|TRBV6-1|15
CASTGSGSALYEQYF
>TRBJ2-3|TRBV7-7|16
CASSYLTGGSTDTQYF
>TRBJ2-2|TRBV6-4|18
CASSDSTSGRVDTGELFF
>TRBJ2-7|TRBV28|12
CASSSGQPEQYF
>TRBJ1-5|TRBV6-1|14
CASSEKGGIRPQHF
>TRBJ2-1|TRBV7-9|14
CASSPRDNYNEQFF
>TRBJ2-5|TRBV28|15
CASRHEGSGLETQYF
>TRBJ2-5|TRBV4-3|15
CASSQDRQSKETQYF
>TRBJ2-2|TRBV30|16
CASSNGLAGVIGELFF
>TRBJ2-1|TRBV28|14
CASLPGGTYNEQFF
>TRBJ2-4|TRBV20-1|11
CSARYTNSQYF
>TRBJ2-7|TRBV29-1|14
CSVGGGGTIYEQYF
>TRBJ2-5|TRBV19|11
CASSSRETQYF
>TRBJ2-7|TRBV27|15
CASRTGLALTYEQYF
>TRBJ2-3|TRBV27|16
CASSSHLQVGTDTQYF